The clone carrying this TCR beta chain was counted a few times. TCRdb keeps only in-frame clones here, not all; method: immunoSEQ multiplex PCR. The top ten clones hold around 4.4% of a sample with about 250,000 clones, 65% to 85% of them seen once. The data originate from a study of blood T cell repertoires in COVID-19. Study overall: Samples taken during acute and convalescent COVID-19 were collected in the United States, Italy and Spain.

With V trimmed by 3 bases and J by 4 bases, 11 bases remained unmatched. The CDR3 sequence is 18 residues long. Germline V gives CDR1 MGHRA, CDR2 YSYEKL. The chain has TRBV4-1 and TRBJ2-2; 10 nucleotides agree with TRBD2. The receptor was derived from a man between 45 and 60 years old with active or convalescent COVID-19. The sample was peripheral blood. This CDR3 reads CASSHDLRTSGVTGELFF. The CDR3 region has the DNA TGCGCCAGCAGCCATGACCTTAGGACTAGCGGCGTCACCGGGGAGCTGTTTTTT.